This entry features one T cell receptor beta chain sequence. Which antigen it targets is not known. The record has no base qualities; no much larger clone is one base away. Libraries were made using the immunoSEQ multiplex PCR assay. For the multiplex PCR, a mixture combining 60 forward primers for TCR Vbeta segments and 13 reverse primers for TCR Jbeta segments was used. The CDR3 region of rearranged TCR beta genes was amplified from genomic DNA by a multiplex PCR assay. Amplified TCR beta libraries were sequenced as 87-base-pair reads on the Illumina HiSeq System. On the study's bioinformatics: A later analysis tallied roughly 78 million unique TCR beta chains across the 660 or so repertoires, and about 12 million of those chains were shared by two or more donors. Raw reads were error-corrected and collapsed into unique sequences by a nearest-neighbor algorithm in which closely related sequences were merged to remove PCR and sequencing errors. CDR3 sequences were aligned to IMGT reference sequences to assign V, D and J gene segments. For a sequence to be retained, a match of at least six nucleotides was required to both a V gene segment and a J gene segment. A rearrangement was called productive if the CDR3 had no stop codons and remained in frame with V and J, and every other rearrangement was called non-productive. Following IMGT convention, CDR3 was defined as the stretch from the second conserved V-encoded cysteine to the conserved J-encoded phenylalanine. Sequences without an unambiguous match to a single V gene segment were excluded from the earlier analysis of over 500 of the donors. An earlier analysis of around 600 of the donors classified V segments as functional when productive rearrangements were above 56.7% and as segregating when the standard deviation between donors was above 5%. A statistical classification framework was built to diagnose cytomegalovirus status from the catalog of TCR beta chain sequences. A later analysis assigned V and J genes by comparing TCR nucleotide sequences with IMGT/GENE-DB human TR gene sequences. In a later analysis, CDR3 sequences and most-parsimonious VDJ recombination scenarios were assigned using the TCRdist pipeline. In a later analysis, each TCR beta chain was defined by its CDR3 amino acid sequence together with its V-gene family, and reads without a unique V-gene family were excluded. In a later analysis, 450 to 600 highly shared, low-generation-probability nucleotide sequences were removed to address suspected cross-contamination and a sequencing artifact. A later analysis calculated a clonal expansion index for each public chain from normalized within-repertoire ranks of inferred template counts. In a later analysis, generation probabilities were computed with a VDJ recombination model fitted to out-of-frame rearrangements, and the resulting probabilities were checked against IGoR. In a later analysis, hypergeometric tests were used to score TCR-TCR, TCR-HLA and TCR-CMV co-occurrence, with a repertoire-size bias correction applied to TCR pairs. A later analysis estimated false discovery rates by permuting HLA or CMV assignments 20 times. In a later analysis, co-occurring TCRs were grouped using DBSCAN, with TCRdist sequence similarity added in when clustering inside HLA-allele-positive subsets. Repertoires with fewer than 30,000 or more than 120,000 public chains were left out of co-occurrence clustering, as were four to six repertoires with anomalous nucleotide sharing. TCRdb mirrors the immuneACCESS table, restricted to in-frame sequences. Some clones are absent from its copies; in checked studies, under half trace to an unresolved V gene, and the reason for the others is unknown. V and J calls and clone size come straight from that table; D and trimming were deduced from the DNA. Counted in this sample were 150,000 to 200,000 clones; more than 75% of them appeared once. 0.96% of the sample comes from the top ten.

The cohort was made up of 500 to 850 healthy bone marrow donors. Cohort members were all nominally healthy when sampled, although unrecorded immune exposures were likely present. The donor tested CMV seropositive, placing the donor among the roughly 270 seropositive members of the cohort. A peripheral blood sample was collected from each donor, and TCR beta sequencing was performed on peripheral blood mononuclear cells. Genomic DNA extraction from the blood cell samples was performed with the Qiagen DNeasy Blood Extraction Kit. The data belong to a study of cytomegalovirus exposure and HLA in healthy donors (dated by TCRdb to about 2017). With respect to the entire study: In an earlier analysis of roughly 500 of the donors, approximately 300 Gb of sequence data and about 110 million unique TCR beta sequences from about 190 million T cells were reported. An early release covering 500 to 750 HLA-typed donors comprised approximately 300 gigabases of sequencing data and 85 million or so unique TCR sequences. Among the roughly 410 genotyped donors, around 81% belonged to the genetic ancestry cluster associated with self-reported Caucasian donors. The study aimed to test whether signatures of past pathogen exposure could be identified by cataloging public T cell receptors. The study profiled the T cell repertoires of under 700 subjects by immunosequencing and related them to cytomegalovirus serostatus. A separate validation cohort of approximately 120 different subjects was used in addition to the 666-subject first cohort. High-throughput TCR immunosequencing, statistical association of individual TCRs with disease status, and machine learning were combined to predict cytomegalovirus infection status. A later analysis re-analyzed previously published TCR beta repertoires from hundreds of donors and added high-resolution HLA genotyping to study TCR occurrence patterns. In the later analysis, no new phenotypic data were used to find candidate immune exposures; instead, reliance was placed on TCR beta sequences and their occurrence across donors. In an earlier analysis of a few hundred of the donors, high-throughput TCR beta sequencing was used to judge whether each TCR beta V gene segment behaved as functional or pseudogenic. Donor age, sex, ethnicity and CMV serostatus were collected together with the repertoire data. A later genetic analysis took genome-wide SNP genotypes for about 65% of the roughly 670 donors and used that subset as a discovery cohort. All discovery cohort repertoires had been generated using a single sequencing platform. Class I and class II HLA loci were covered by the typing at four-digit resolution. The number of donors typed differed by locus, with 629-630 for A, B, C, DRB1 and DQB1, about 500 for DQA1, some 570 for DPA1, and roughly 450 for DPB1. About 5 DR-DQ haplotypes were handled as single units for association and clustering, since linkage in the cohort was strong. Among a few hundred genotyped donors of the cohort, an average of approximately 250,000 unique TCR beta nucleotide sequences were sequenced per donor, around 20% of them non-productive.

V drops 4 bases and J drops 1 base, leaving 5 bases in between. The CDR3, from cysteine to phenylalanine, totals 12 residues. CDR3 DNA is the only sequence kept; it has 36 bases, read in frame from the first base. Per the germline V gene, MDHEN is the CDR1 and SYDVKM is the CDR2. Broader findings and caveats from the paper: A further reported finding was that TCR beta sequences accurately predicted the HLA-A and HLA-B alleles for most subjects in the first cohort. In an earlier analysis of under 600 of the donors, most TCR beta V segments were observed in productive rearrangements about 87% or about 30% of the time, broadly matching IMGT annotations. The authors suggested that the approach could potentially be extended to other disease states and immunological phenotypes. A cluster of highly shared sequence variants was judged likely to represent a technical artifact of the sequencing pipeline. In a later analysis, HLA-associated TCR beta chains showed more clonal expansion and lower generation probabilities than non-associated chains that were equally common. In a later genetic analysis, a missense DCLRE1C variant was associated with V-gene and J-gene trimming of TCR beta chains, and the association was replicated in an independent cohort. In this cohort, only TCR beta chains were sequenced, and detectable features were limited by the absence of alpha or paired-chain data. The 87-base-pair reads could not distinguish some IMGT-functional V segments, including TRBV6-2 and TRBV6-3, so those segments were excluded. Assigning TCR associations to individual alleles was difficult when HLA alleles, especially DR and DQ, strongly co-occurred. Because some donors lacked HLA typing at each locus, the association tests relied only on the typed subset. Because counts were too low, some 17 rarely observed V segments, including chromosome 9 orphons, were excluded from the earlier analysis of about 500 of the donors. A later genetic analysis reported fewer N-insertions in productive TCRs among donors in an Asian-associated ancestry cluster than the roughly 620-donor mean. While some public TCRs were present in many individuals, most TCR sequences turned up only very rarely across donors. In a later analysis, most CMV-associated TCR beta chains were found to appear HLA-restricted, with HLA associations seemingly driven largely by CMV exposure. A total of 164 TCR beta chains were listed by the study as associated with cytomegalovirus. The only immune exposure information available for the cohort was CMV serostatus. According to a later analysis, parvovirus B19, influenza, CMV and Epstein-Barr virus appeared linked to several top co-occurrence clusters. A few of the identified cytomegalovirus-associated TCR beta chains were confirmed in vitro to be specific for cytomegalovirus antigens. Linkage disequilibrium might explain the correlated functional status among segregating V segments, but an unknown experimental factor could not be excluded. A later analysis associated 15,000 to 20,000 TCR beta sequences with specific HLA alleles at a false discovery rate of 0.05. In a later analysis, TCR association rates were found to vary across HLA loci, with the most associated TCRs seen for DRB1 alleles and the fewest for HLA-C alleles. Roughly uniform sequencing depth across donors was assumed in presence/absence analyses, although this assumption may not hold. The classifier was reported to diagnose cytomegalovirus status with high specificity and sensitivity in both the original cohort and the validation cohort.

Material for sequencing was PBMCs. The sequence came from a girl between 2 and 10 years old in good health and CMV-seropositive. The chain is made from TRBV28 and TRBJ2-7; no D segment can be confidently identified. CDR3 region: CASSSISYEQYF. The DNA sequence is as follows: TGTGCCAGCAGTTCAATTTCCTACGAGCAGTACTTC.